One sample yielded the 21 T cell receptor beta chains listed below, sequenced in a study of shared clonotypes between healthy human individuals. This table comes from immunoSEQ multiplex PCR, and its TCRdb copy is limited to in-frame clones, with some not included. The table has about 600,000 clones, around 97% seen once. Sequenced material: naive CD4+ T cells sorted from blood. Subset denoted: CD45RA+ positively selected. Receptor source: a woman aged 25-40 years in good health.

As to this clone: An end of the junction does not agree with germline; a read error may underlie this. The chain employs TRBV15 and TRBJ2-7, with 9 positions matching TRBD2. Looked up from germline, CDR1 is LNHNV and CDR2 is YYDKDF (reference sequence). This CDR3 has 15 residues. The CDR3 nucleotides read TGTGCCACCAGCAGAACCGGGACTAGCTCCCACGAGCAGTACTTC. Its protein product is CATSRTGTSSHEQYF.

This rearrangement joins TRBV21-1 to TRBJ2-3; the table assigns TRBD2, which was not confirmed against the DNA. TRBV21-1 is marked as a pseudogene. The CDR3 totals 16 residues. The CDR3 is CASSKGTSGSTDTQYF. DNA of the CDR3: TGTGCCAGCAGCAAAGGGACTAGCGGTAGCACAGATACGCAGTATTTT.

V usage is TRBV2 and J usage is TRBJ2-1; possible D gene TRBD2, 5 bases. V lost 6 bases and J lost 4, with 10 bases in between. Germline V CDR1 and CDR2: SNHLY, FYNNEI. This CDR3 comprises 13 residues. The CDR3 nucleotides read TGTGCCAGCAGGAGTAGCGCGTACAATGAGCAGTTCTTC. Amino acid sequence: CASRSSAYNEQFF.

V and J are TRBV15 and TRBJ1-1, with D possibly TRBD1 on 6 matching bases. Trimming pared 5 bases from V and 2 bases from J, leaving 21 bases between. CDR1 and CDR2 (germline): LNHNV, YYDKDF (reference sequence). The CDR3 consists of 17 residues. This CDR3 is CATSGAPGTLLNTEAFF. The CDR3 bases are TGTGCCACCAGCGGCGCTCCCGGGACACTCTTAAACACTGAAGCTTTCTTT.

This clone was observed a single time. The genes are TRBV11-2 and TRBJ1-2; 8 positions agree with TRBD1. J gave up 4 bases and V 1 base, and 5 bases lay outside the gene matches. CDR3 length equals 15 residues. Per the germline V gene, CDR1 is SGHAT and CDR2 is FQNNGV. CDR3 bases: TGTGCCAGCAGCTTAGCAGGGGGCCCGGTCTATGGCTACACCTTC. Its translation: CASSLAGGPVYGYTF. The whole variable domain, filled in from reference TRBV11-2 and TRBJ1-2, reads EAGVAQSPRYKIIEKRQSVAFWCNPISGHATLYWYQQILGQGPKLLIQFQNNGVVDDSQLPKDRFSAERLKGVDSTLKIQPAKLEDSAVYLCASSLAGGPVYGYTFGSGTRLTVV.

In its sample, this clone was seen once. The chain couples TRBV5-1 to TRBJ2-3, with 9 bases fitting TRBD2. The CDR3 contains 17 residues. In germline, CDR1 is SGHRS, CDR2 YFSETQ. The V gene end was trimmed by 5 bases and the J gene end by 4 bases; junction bases not matched to a gene: 14. In DNA form, the CDR3 reads TGCGCCAGCAGGGTGAGGGGGTTAGCGGGAGATCCAGATACGCAGTATTTT. Encoded protein: CASRVRGLAGDPDTQYF.

V and J are TRBV19 and TRBJ1-1, with a tentative D call TRBD1 (6 bases). Trimming removed 10 bases at V and 0 bases at J, with 12 bases between. CDR1 is LNHDA, CDR2 SQIVND, per germline (reference sequence). CDR3 length: 13 amino acids. CDR3 amino acids: CATKTGMNTEAFF. The CDR3 nucleotides are TGTGCCACTAAAACAGGGATGAACACTGAAGCTTTCTTT. The full variable domain, in which reference TRBV19 and TRBJ1-1 provide the parts outside the CDR3, is DGGITQSPKYLFRKEGQNVTLSCEQNLNHDAMYWYRQDPGQGLRLIYYSQIVNDFQKGDIAEGYSVSREKKESFPLTVTSAQKNPTAFYLCATKTGMNTEAFFGQGTRLTVV.

V usage is TRBV5-1 and J usage is TRBJ2-3, with 14 bases identical to TRBD2. Germline trimming cut 5 bases from V and 6 bases from J; bases unmatched to any gene: 8. Germline CDR1 reads SGHRS; CDR2 reads YFSETQ. There are 16 residues in the CDR3. CDR3 in DNA: TGCGCCAGCAGTTGGGGGACTAGCGGGAGAATGGATACGCAGTATTTT. Amino acids: CASSWGTSGRMDTQYF.

V is TRBV4-1 and J is TRBJ2-6; 7 bases agree with TRBD2. There are 17 residues in the CDR3. The germline CDR1 and CDR2 sequences are MGHRA and YSYEKL. After removal of 3 bases from V and 2 bases from J, the junction contained 7 bases not matched to a gene. CDR3 loop: CASSQRRGGTGANVLTF. CDR3 DNA sequence: TGCGCCAGCAGCCAGCGGCGGGGAGGGACTGGGGCCAACGTCCTGACTTTC.

J is TRBJ2-7 and V is TRBV25-1; perhaps TRBD1 as D (6 bases). Germline lookup yields CDR1 MGHDK and CDR2 SYGVNS. The CDR3 runs 13 residues. V was trimmed by 8 bases and J by 5 bases, leaving 16 bases between them. The CDR3 DNA reads as TGTGCCAGCTCAGGGGTGTGGTTCGACGAGCAGTACTTC. It translates to CASSGVWFDEQYF.

The chain uses TRBV7-6 and TRBJ2-5; D is ambiguous. This CDR3 has 13 residues. Germline V gene lookup returns CDR1 SGHVS and CDR2 FNYEAQ. Trimming took off 2 bases at V and 5 bases at J, with 9 bases between the two ends. The CDR3 nucleotides read TGTGCCAGCAGCTTAATCCGACGGGAGACCCAGTACTTC. Protein: CASSLIRRETQYF.

The rearrangement links TRBV30 to TRBJ1-1; 10 bases align to TRBD1. The V gene's germline CDR1 is GTSNPN and CDR2 SVGIG (reference sequence). The CDR3 loop spans 14 amino acids. V trimming: 5 bases; J trimming: 6 bases; junction bases outside the gene matches: 9. This CDR3 reads CAWDRQGAGAEAFF. The CDR3 nucleotides read TGTGCCTGGGATCGACAGGGGGCGGGAGCTGAAGCTTTCTTT. The whole variable domain, filled in from reference TRBV30 and TRBJ1-1, reads SQTIHQWPATLVQPVGSPLSLECTVEGTSNPNLYWYRQAAGRGLQLLFYSVGIGQISSEVPQNLSASRPQDRQFILSSKKLLLSDSGFYLCAWDRQGAGAEAFFGQGTRLTVV.

The chain uses TRBV10-2 and TRBJ2-7; 15 positions agree with TRBD2. The CDR3 length is 14 residues. Germline values: CDR1 WSHSY, CDR2 SAAADI. The junction had 5 bases not matched to a gene; V was cut back by 8 bases and J by 6 bases. The CDR3 DNA is TGCGCCAGCCGGACTAGCGGGAGGGCCGGCGAGCAGTACTTC. It is translated as CASRTSGRAGEQYF.

This chain connects TRBV9 to TRBJ1-1; no clear D gene. Looked up from germline, CDR1 is SGDLS and CDR2 is YYNGEE. The CDR3 sequence is 14 residues long. Trimming removed 4 bases at V and 5 bases at J, with 15 bases between. The CDR3 sequence is CASSPTGRETEAFF. The DNA for the CDR3 is TGTGCCAGCAGCCCGACCGGAAGGGAGACTGAAGCTTTCTTT.

The rearrangement uses TRBV28 and TRBJ2-1; 9 bases fit TRBD2. Germline V lookup: CDR1 MDHEN, CDR2 SYDVKM. With V trimmed by 3 bases and J by 3 bases, 6 bases remained unmatched. The CDR3 consists of 16 residues. The CDR3 loop is CASSLGAAGGYNEQFF. Here the CDR3 DNA reads TGTGCCAGCAGTTTGGGGGCAGCGGGAGGCTACAATGAGCAGTTCTTC. Filled out from reference TRBV28 and TRBJ2-1, the complete variable domain reads DVKVTQSSRYLVKRTGEKVFLECVQDMDHENMFWYRQDPGLGLRLIYFSYDVKMKEKGDIPEGYSVSREKKERFSLILESASTNQTSMYLCASSLGAAGGYNEQFFGPGTRLTVL.

The chain uses TRBV7-9 and TRBJ2-1, with D hard to call. This CDR3 has 14 residues. In germline, CDR1 is SEHNR, CDR2 FQNEAQ (reference sequence). V was cut by 1 base and J by 4 bases, with 8 bases left in between. The DNA of the CDR3 is TGTGCCAGCAGCTTAGGGGCAGCTTACAATGAGCAGTTCTTC. Translation gives CASSLGAAYNEQFF.

This chain links TRBV5-1 with TRBJ2-2; 9 bases match TRBD2. Germline V gene data show CDR1 as SGHRS and CDR2 as YFSETQ. Trimming cost V 3 bases and J 5 bases; bases outside gene matches: 11. The CDR3 spans 17 residues. The DNA of the CDR3 is TGCGCCAGCAGCTCGAACTTAGCGGGAGAAGGAACCGGGGAGCTGTTTTTT. It codes for CASSSNLAGEGTGELFF.

V gene TRBV28 combines with J gene TRBJ2-2, with TRBD2 matching over 9 bases. CDR1 and CDR2 from the germline V gene are MDHEN and SYDVKM. This CDR3 is 15 amino acids long. As DNA, the CDR3 is TGTGGGGTAACTAGGGCTAGCGGGGCAACCGGGGAGCTGTTTTTT. Amino acids: CGVTRASGATGELFF.

CDR3 sequence (DNA): TGTGCCAGCTCACCGGCAGGGGGCTCCGAGCAGTACTTC. It specifies CASSPAGGSEQYF. The J gene is TRBJ2-7, the V gene TRBV18, with TRBD1 matching 8 bases. The J segment lost 6 bases and the V segment lost 3 bases, leaving 4 bases of the junction unmatched. Germline CDR1 KGHSH, CDR2 LQKENI. The CDR3 length is 13 residues.

V and J are TRBV27 and TRBJ2-3, with D possibly matching TRBD2 (6 bases). CDR3 length: 16 residues. With 6 bases removed from V and 7 bases from J, the gap between germline ends came to 23 bases. Germline values: CDR1 MNHEY, CDR2 SMNVEV (reference sequence). CDR3 nucleotide sequence: TGTGCCAGCAGGCCCCCAATTAGAGGAGGGGTTAATACGCAGTATTTT. The encoded protein is CASRPPIRGGVNTQYF.

The J gene is TRBJ2-5, the V gene TRBV5-4, with TRBD2 matching over 8 bases. Germline trimming cut 2 bases from V and 5 bases from J; bases unmatched to any gene: 11. This CDR3 comprises 16 residues. The germline CDR1 and CDR2 sequences are SGHNT and YYREEE (reference sequence). CDR3 nucleotide sequence: TGTGCCAGCAGCTTAATCGGACTAGCAGCCCCGGAGACCCAGTACTTC. Translated: CASSLIGLAAPETQYF.